The 22 T cell receptor beta chains reported below all come from one sample, sequenced in a study of T-cell reconstitution after alpha-beta-depleted transplantation in children. The authors prepared the TCRbeta library with unique molecular identifiers. MiXCR, applied by TCRdb to the PCR reads, yields one record per CDR3 protein. The data contain some 390,000 distinct CDR3 sequences, over 20% of them seen just once; the ten biggest clones take up around 4%. The sequenced sample was PBMCs from the stem cell graft donor, obtained from the stem cell graft. The receptors derive from a human donor who donated a stem cell graft to a child with acute myeloid leukemia.

This clonotype was counted only a few times. An end of the junction differs from the germline gene, which may be a read error. This sequence joins TRBV4-2 and TRBJ2-3, with D possibly matching TRBD1 (5 bases). The CDR3 is 16 residues long. Germline V gene sequence: CDR1 LGHNA, CDR2 YNFKEQ. CDR3 region: CASSQDGHSSTDTQYF. CDR3 bases: TGTGCCAGCAGTCAAGATGGACATTCAAGCACAGATACGCAGTATTTT.

The sample holds many counts of this clonotype. This rearrangement joins TRBV29-1 to TRBJ1-2; the D is unclear. Germline CDR1 is SQVTM and CDR2 is ANQGSEA. This CDR3 has 13 amino acids. V lost 4 bases and J lost 6, with 15 bases in between. CDR3 nucleotide sequence: TGCAGCGTTGGTACAAGCAAAACGGATGGCTACACCTTC. Translation gives CSVGTSKTDGYTF.

The V and J genes are TRBV27 and TRBJ2-7; 7 nucleotides align to TRBD2. Germline CDR1 is MNHEY and CDR2 is SMNVEV (reference sequence). J lost 7 bases, V lost 6 bases, and 6 bases had no gene match. This CDR3 spans 12 amino acids. The CDR3 DNA is TGTGCCAGCAGCTACGACGGGGGGGAGCAGTACTTC. It specifies CASSYDGGEQYF.

J is TRBJ2-5 and V is TRBV6-5, with a possible D match to TRBD1 (5 bases). CDR1 and CDR2 from the germline V gene are MNHEY and SVGAGI. V dropped 0 bases and J dropped 2 bases, with 7 bases sitting between them. This CDR3 is built from 14 residues. This CDR3 is CASSYSNRQETQYF. The CDR3 nucleotides are TGTGCCAGCAGTTACTCAAACAGGCAAGAGACCCAGTACTTC.

This clonotype was counted ten times or more. The chain carries TRBV12-3 or TRBV12-4 and TRBJ2-1; D is uncertain. V lost 5 bases, J lost 7 bases, and 3 bases lay in between. CDR3 length: 10 residues. As DNA, the CDR3 is TGTGCCAGCAGTGTAAATGAGCAGTTCTTC. This encodes CASSVNEQFF.

The chain combines TRBV7-9 with TRBJ2-2; D unclear. Germline values: CDR1 SEHNR, CDR2 FQNEAQ (reference sequence). This CDR3 region has 12 residues. The V end was cut by 8 bases, the J end by 7 bases, with 11 bases between. Written as DNA, the CDR3 is TGTGCCAGCCCAAACCCCTTCGGGGAGCTGTTTTTT. This encodes CASPNPFGELFF. The whole variable domain, filled in from reference TRBV7-9 and TRBJ2-2, reads DTGVSQNPRHKITKRGQNVTFRCDPISEHNRLYWYRQTLGQGPEFLTYFQNEAQLEKSRLLSDRFSAERPKGSFSTLEIQRTEQGDSAMYLCASPNPFGELFFGEGSRLTVL.

This chain connects TRBV20-1 to TRBJ2-6, with 10 bases lining up with TRBD2. The J segment lost 2 bases and the V segment lost 4 bases, leaving 8 bases of the junction unmatched. This CDR3 is built from 17 residues. Germline V gene data show CDR1 as DFQATT and CDR2 as SNEGSKA (reference sequence). The chain's CDR3 is CSAKEVLAGAGANVLTF. In DNA, the CDR3 is TGCAGTGCTAAAGAAGTGCTAGCGGGAGCTGGGGCCAACGTCCTGACTTTC.

The chain links TRBV4-2 to TRBJ2-2; no reliable D call. The ends were cut back, 3 bases at V and 0 bases at J, with 14 bases in the middle. The germline CDR1 and CDR2 sequences are LGHNA and YNFKEQ. The CDR3 runs 17 residues. For the CDR3, the DNA is TGTGCCAGCAGCCAGCTCGTGGACCGGGCGAACACCGGGGAGCTGTTTTTT. It is translated as CASSQLVDRANTGELFF.

The J gene is TRBJ2-1, the V gene TRBV5-1; D is undetermined. Germline lookup yields CDR1 SGHRS and CDR2 YFSETQ. CDR3 length equals 13 residues. V dropped 0 bases and J dropped 8 bases, with 9 bases sitting between them. CDR3 nucleotides: TGCGCCAGCAGCTTGGTAGTACCCGATGAGCAGTTCTTC. The encoded protein is CASSLVVPDEQFF. The whole variable domain, filled in from reference TRBV5-1 and TRBJ2-1, reads KAGVTQTPRYLIKTRGQQVTLSCSPISGHRSVSWYQQTPGQGLQFLFEYFSETQRNKGNFPGRFSGRQFSNSRSEMNVSTLELGDSALYLCASSLVVPDEQFFGPGTRLTVL.

At least ten counts were recorded for this clonotype. V and J are TRBV29-1 and TRBJ2-3, with unresolved D. The germline CDR1 and CDR2 sequences are SQVTM and ANQGSEA. The length of the CDR3 is 13 residues. V was trimmed by 0 bases and J by 8 bases, leaving 12 bases between them. CDR3 region: CSVEDGRGVTQYF. CDR3 DNA sequence: TGCAGCGTTGAAGATGGCAGAGGTGTTACGCAGTATTTT.

The CDR3 region is CASSGTGGGAYGYTF. CDR3 in DNA: TGTGCCAGCAGTGGGACAGGGGGCGGCGCTTACGGCTACACCTTC. V usage is TRBV28 and J usage is TRBJ1-2, with 12 bases matching TRBD1. In germline, CDR1 is MDHEN, CDR2 SYDVKM. J was trimmed by 8 bases and V by 5 bases; bases with no gene match: 9. The CDR3 contains 15 residues.

The chain has TRBV4-1 and TRBJ2-3; 15 bases align to TRBD2. Germline trimming cut 1 base from V and 4 bases from J; bases unmatched to any gene: 6. The CDR3 sequence is 18 residues long. CDR1 is MGHRA, CDR2 YSYEKL, per germline. DNA of the CDR3: TGCGCCAGCAGCCAAGTACCGGGACTAGCGGGAGGATCAGATACGCAGTATTTT. Translation gives CASSQVPGLAGGSDTQYF.

This clonotype has more than one count but fewer than ten. The rearrangement joins TRBV24-1 to TRBJ2-2, with a possible D match to TRBD2 (6 bases). The CDR3 is made up of 12 amino acids. Trimming pared 10 bases from V and 1 base from J, leaving 6 bases between. From germline, CDR1 is KGHDR and CDR2 SFDVKD. CDR3 bases: TGTGCCACGGGACTGAACACCGGGGAGCTGTTTTTT. Translating it yields CATGLNTGELFF.

This chain uses TRBV28 with TRBJ2-3, with D uncertain. CDR1 is MDHEN and CDR2 is SYDVKM in the germline V gene. This CDR3 has 11 amino acids. Trimming removed 8 bases from V and 8 bases from J, with 11 bases in between. CDR3 residues: CASRVEATQYF. Written as DNA, the CDR3 is TGTGCCAGCCGAGTGGAAGCTACGCAGTATTTT. Full variable domain (remainder filled in from reference TRBV28 and TRBJ2-3): DVKVTQSSRYLVKRTGEKVFLECVQDMDHENMFWYRQDPGLGLRLIYFSYDVKMKEKGDIPEGYSVSREKKERFSLILESASTNQTSMYLCASRVEATQYFGPGTRLTVL.

This clonotype was observed a handful of times. The V gene is TRBV27, the J gene TRBJ2-1; D tentatively reads TRBD1 or TRBD2 (5 bases each). The CDR3 runs 15 residues. Germline assignment: CDR1 MNHEY and CDR2 SMNVEV (reference sequence). Trimming removed 3 bases at V and 0 bases at J, with 9 bases between. In DNA, the CDR3 is TGTGCCAGCAGTTTGAGGGGTGGCTCCTACAATGAGCAGTTCTTC. This sequence encodes CASSLRGGSYNEQFF.

This clonotype was observed a few times. The V call is TRBV9, the J call TRBJ2-1, with D uncertain. Germline V lookup: CDR1 SGDLS, CDR2 YYNGEE. V lost 0 bases and J lost 8, with 6 bases in between. The CDR3 totals 12 residues. Written as DNA, the CDR3 is TGTGCCAGCAGCGTAGTAGGCGATGAGCAGTTCTTC. The encoded protein is CASSVVGDEQFF. The whole variable domain, remainder taken from reference TRBV9 and TRBJ2-1, is DSGVTQTPKHLITATGQRVTLRCSPRSGDLSVYWYQQSLDQGLQFLIQYYNGEERAKGNILERFSAQQFPDLHSELNLSSLELGDSALYFCASSVVGDEQFFGPGTRLTVL.

DNA for the CDR3: TGTGCCAGCAGTGAATCGTCGGGGGATGAAAAACTGTTTTTT. Protein: CASSESSGDEKLFF. The chain carries TRBV25-1 and TRBJ1-4; possibly TRBD1 for D (5 bases). This CDR3 contains 14 residues. Looked up from germline, CDR1 is MGHDK and CDR2 is SYGVNS. V was trimmed by 1 base and J by 6 bases, leaving 9 bases between them.

This clonotype turned up a few times. V is TRBV6-5 and J is TRBJ2-2, with D uncertain. The CDR3 extends over 12 amino acids. The germline V and J ends were trimmed by 7 bases and 6 bases, with 9 bases remaining between them. CDR1 and CDR2 from the germline V gene are MNHEY and SVGAGI. As DNA, the CDR3 is TGTGCCAGCACCCGATTTTCCGGGGAGCTGTTTTTT. It translates to CASTRFSGELFF.

V and J are TRBV24-1 and TRBJ2-6; D is perhaps TRBD1 (5 bases). Germline loops: CDR1 KGHDR, CDR2 SFDVKD. The V end was cut by 9 bases, the J end by 2 bases, with 13 bases between. CDR3 length equals 15 residues. The CDR3 nucleotides are TGTGCCACCGGAACAGGAACCCCTGGGGCCAACGTCCTGACTTTC. The encoded protein is CATGTGTPGANVLTF.

V usage is TRBV29-1 and J usage is TRBJ2-7; D not certain. The CDR3 has 13 residues. The germline V and J ends were trimmed by 5 bases and 3 bases, with 14 bases remaining between them. Germline V gene data show CDR1 as SQVTM and CDR2 as ANQGSEA. CDR3 DNA sequence: TGCAGCGTTTTAGATGGACGGAACTACGAGCAGTACTTC. Its translation: CSVLDGRNYEQYF.

The chain couples TRBV7-3 to TRBJ2-1, with D uncertain. Between the trimmed V and J ends, which lost 1 base and 5 bases, there was a span of 12 bases. CDR3 size: 15 residues. Looked up from germline, CDR1 is SGHTA and CDR2 is FQGTGA. The CDR3 is CASSLSQRGNNEQFF. The CDR3 DNA follows: TGTGCCAGCAGCTTAAGCCAGCGCGGAAACAATGAGCAGTTCTTC. The full variable domain, its missing parts supplied by reference TRBV7-3 and TRBJ2-1, is GAGVSQTPSNKVTEKGKYVELRCDPISGHTALYWYRQSLGQGPEFLIYFQGTGAADDSGLPNDRFFAVRPEGSVSTLKIQRTERGDSAVYLCASSLSQRGNNEQFFGPGTRLTVL.

In its sample, this clonotype was seen a few times. This chain connects TRBV4-1 to TRBJ1-4, with 7 bases fitting TRBD1. The V segment lost 1 base and the J segment 8 bases; nucleotides outside the gene matches: 1. The V gene's germline CDR1 is MGHRA and CDR2 YSYEKL. The CDR3 is made up of 13 amino acids. CDR3 DNA sequence: TGCGCCAGCAGCCAAGCCAGGGGGGAAAAACTGTTTTTT. Translating gives CASSQARGEKLFF.